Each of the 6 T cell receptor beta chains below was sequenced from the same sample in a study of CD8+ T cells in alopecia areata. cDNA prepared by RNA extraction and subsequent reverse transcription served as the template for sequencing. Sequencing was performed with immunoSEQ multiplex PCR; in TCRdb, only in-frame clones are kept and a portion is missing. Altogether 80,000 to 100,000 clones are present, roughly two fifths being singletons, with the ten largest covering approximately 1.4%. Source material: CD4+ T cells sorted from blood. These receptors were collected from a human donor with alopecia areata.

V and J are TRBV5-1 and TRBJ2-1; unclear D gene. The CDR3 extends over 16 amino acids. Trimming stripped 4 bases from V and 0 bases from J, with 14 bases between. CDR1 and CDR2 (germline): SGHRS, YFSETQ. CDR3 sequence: CASSQARLSSYNEQFF. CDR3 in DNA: TGCGCCAGCAGCCAGGCCCGGCTGAGCTCCTACAATGAGCAGTTCTTC.

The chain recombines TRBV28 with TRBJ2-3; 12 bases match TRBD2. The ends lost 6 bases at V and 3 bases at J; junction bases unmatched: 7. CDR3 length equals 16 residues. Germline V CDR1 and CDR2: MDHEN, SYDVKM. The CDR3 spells CASRTLAGGPTDTQYF. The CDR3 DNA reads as TGTGCCAGCAGAACCCTAGCGGGGGGGCCTACAGATACGCAGTATTTT.

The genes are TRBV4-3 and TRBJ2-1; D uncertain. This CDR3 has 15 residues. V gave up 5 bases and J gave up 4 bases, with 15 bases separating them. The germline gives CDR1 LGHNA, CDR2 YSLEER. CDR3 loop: CASSVHEQRYNEQFF. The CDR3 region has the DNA TGCGCCAGCAGCGTACACGAGCAACGTTACAATGAGCAGTTCTTC.

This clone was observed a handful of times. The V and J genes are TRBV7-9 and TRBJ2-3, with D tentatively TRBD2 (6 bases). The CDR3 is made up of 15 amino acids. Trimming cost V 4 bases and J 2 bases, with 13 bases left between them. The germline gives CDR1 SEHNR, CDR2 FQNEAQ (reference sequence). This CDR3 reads CASSSDGRLTDTQYF. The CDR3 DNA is TGTGCCAGCAGCTCTGACGGGAGACTCACAGATACGCAGTATTTT. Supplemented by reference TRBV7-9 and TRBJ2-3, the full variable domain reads DTGVSQNPRHKITKRGQNVTFRCDPISEHNRLYWYRQTLGQGPEFLTYFQNEAQLEKSRLLSDRFSAERPKGSFSTLEIQRTEQGDSAMYLCASSSDGRLTDTQYFGPGTRLTVL.

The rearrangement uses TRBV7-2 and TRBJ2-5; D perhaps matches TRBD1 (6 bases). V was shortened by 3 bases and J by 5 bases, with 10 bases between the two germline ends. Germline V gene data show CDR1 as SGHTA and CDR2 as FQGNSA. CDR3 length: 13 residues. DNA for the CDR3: TGTGCCAGCAGCTTTGCAGGGGCGGAGACCCAGTACTTC. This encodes CASSFAGAETQYF.

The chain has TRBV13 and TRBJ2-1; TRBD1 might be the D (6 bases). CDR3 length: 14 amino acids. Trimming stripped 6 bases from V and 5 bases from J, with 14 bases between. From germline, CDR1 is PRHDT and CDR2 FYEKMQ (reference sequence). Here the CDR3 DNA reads TGTGCCAGCAGTGCCCAGGGGCTGAACAATGAGCAGTTCTTC. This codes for CASSAQGLNNEQFF. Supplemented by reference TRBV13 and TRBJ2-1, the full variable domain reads AAGVIQSPRHLIKEKRETATLKCYPIPRHDTVYWYQQGPGQDPQFLISFYEKMQSDKGSIPDRFSAQQFSDYHSELNMSSLELGDSALYFCASSAQGLNNEQFFGPGTRLTVL.